The 25 T cell receptor beta chains below were found in one sample sequenced in a study of cytotoxic CD8 clonotypes in ibrutinib-treated CLL. Clones were read by immunoSEQ multiplex PCR, and TCRdb kept only the in-frame ones, dropping some. The repertoire holds about 84,000 clones, with 85% to 90% as singletons. The sequencing used PBMCs, collected before ibrutinib treatment. These receptors originate from a human donor with chronic lymphocytic leukemia.

The chain is built from TRBV5-1 and TRBJ1-2; possible D gene TRBD1, 5 bases. The germline V gene encodes CDR1 SGHRS and CDR2 YFSETQ. The germline V and J ends were trimmed by 4 bases and 5 bases, with 18 bases remaining between them. The CDR3 consists of 15 residues. The CDR3 sequence is CASSPGRSRAYGYTF. DNA of the CDR3: TGCGCCAGCAGCCCCGGGAGGTCCAGGGCGTATGGCTACACCTTC.

Note on this clone: At one boundary the junction diverges from the germline segment, which might be a read error. The chain is built from TRBV7-2 and TRBJ1-4; 7 bases fit TRBD1. Germline-derived CDR1 and CDR2 are SGHTA and FQGNSA. The CDR3 contains 14 residues. The CDR3 is CASSPGQAYEKLFF. The CDR3 DNA sequence: TGTGCCAGCAGCCCTGGACAGGCCTATGAGAAACTGTTTTTT.

This clone showed up just once. The gene calls are TRBV18 and TRBJ1-3; D remains unclear. Germline loops: CDR1 KGHSH, CDR2 LQKENI. The CDR3 totals 11 residues. The V end lost 3 bases, the J end lost 7 bases, and 4 bases lay between the germline ends. The CDR3 loop is CASSPGNTIYF. The DNA of the CDR3 is TGTGCCAGCTCACCCGGGAACACCATATATTTT.

V usage is TRBV19 and J usage is TRBJ1-1, with a tentative D call TRBD1 (5 bases). Germline loops: CDR1 LNHDA, CDR2 SQIVND (reference sequence). This CDR3 spans 13 amino acids. V was clipped by 7 bases and J by 2 bases, with 11 bases between them. The CDR3 sequence is CASMGTENTEAFF. The CDR3 DNA reads as TGTGCCAGTATGGGGACCGAAAACACTGAAGCTTTCTTT.

V and J are TRBV5-1 and TRBJ1-2; D possibly corresponds to TRBD1 (5 bases). Germline CDR1 SGHRS, CDR2 YFSETQ. The CDR3 runs 14 residues. The germline V and J ends were trimmed by 0 bases and 4 bases, with 10 bases remaining between them. The CDR3 here is CASSLEQGSYGYTF. In DNA, the CDR3 is TGCGCCAGCAGCTTGGAGCAGGGCAGCTATGGCTACACCTTC.

The V gene is TRBV28, the J gene TRBJ2-3; D ambiguous. This CDR3 region has 15 residues. V was pared by 6 bases and J by 4 bases, with 17 bases between. Germline lookup yields CDR1 MDHEN and CDR2 SYDVKM. The CDR3 DNA follows: TGTGCCAGCAGAAGAGCGCGATCAGCAGCAGATACGCAGTATTTT. It encodes CASRRARSAADTQYF.

This chain joins TRBV11-3 and TRBJ2-7; tentative D call: TRBD1 (5 bases). The CDR3 extends over 12 amino acids. Trimming took off 3 bases at V and 7 bases at J, with 10 bases between the two ends. Germline CDR1 reads SGHNT; CDR2 reads YENEEA. CDR3 DNA: TGTGCCAGCAGCTTGGGTAGGGGAGAGCAGTACTTC. Its protein product is CASSLGRGEQYF.

The chain recombines TRBV9 with TRBJ2-3, with D tentatively TRBD2 (5 bases). The CDR3 is 15 residues long. V lost 3 bases to trimming and J lost 0 bases, with 11 bases between them. Germline loops: CDR1 SGDLS, CDR2 YYNGEE. CDR3 sequence: CASSAAGGSTDTQYF. As DNA, the CDR3 is TGTGCCAGCAGCGCCGCGGGCGGGAGCACAGATACGCAGTATTTT.

V gene TRBV5-1 combines with J gene TRBJ1-2, with 8 positions matching TRBD1. J gave up 7 bases and V 4 bases, and 9 bases lay outside the gene matches. The germline V gene encodes CDR1 SGHRS and CDR2 YFSETQ. The CDR3 totals 14 residues. The CDR3 DNA reads as TGCGCCAGCAGCACGGGGACAGGTAACGCTGGCTACACCTTC. Encoded protein: CASSTGTGNAGYTF. The variable domain in full, with the rest retrieved from reference TRBV5-1 and TRBJ1-2, is KAGVTQTPRYLIKTRGQQVTLSCSPISGHRSVSWYQQTPGQGLQFLFEYFSETQRNKGNFPGRFSGRQFSNSRSEMNVSTLELGDSALYLCASSTGTGNAGYTFGSGTRLTVV.

The J gene is TRBJ1-2, the V gene TRBV15; D is undetermined. Germline V lookup: CDR1 LNHNV, CDR2 YYDKDF (reference sequence). This CDR3 region has 14 residues. The V gene lost 0 bases and the J gene lost 8 bases, with 13 bases spanning the gap. CDR3 loop: CATSRDLRTLGYTF. CDR3 DNA: TGTGCCACCAGCAGAGATCTCCGGACGCTCGGCTACACCTTC. The full variable domain, with the rest looked up from reference TRBV15 and TRBJ1-2, is DAMVIQNPRYQVTQFGKPVTLSCSQTLNHNVMYWYQQKSSQAPKLLFHYYDKDFNNEADTPDNFQSRRPNTSFCFLDIRSPGLGDTAMYLCATSRDLRTLGYTFGSGTRLTVV.

V is TRBV7-3 and J is TRBJ1-1; 8 positions agree with TRBD1. The germline CDR1 and CDR2 sequences are SGHTA and FQGTGA. The CDR3 consists of 15 residues. The V and J ends lost 5 bases and 7 bases, in that order; junction bases with no gene match: 12. The CDR3: CASSPAGQVSIEAFF. CDR3 DNA: TGTGCCAGCAGCCCCGCGGGACAGGTATCGATTGAAGCTTTCTTT.

The gene calls are TRBV6-1 and TRBJ1-5; D not certain. The CDR3 loop spans 13 amino acids. Between the trimmed V and J ends, which lost 6 bases and 1 base, there was a span of 7 bases. CDR1 and CDR2 from the germline V gene are MNHNS and SASEGT. CDR3 nucleotide sequence: TGTGCCAGCAGCGGGCTGAGCAATCAGCCCCAGCATTTT. Residues: CASSGLSNQPQHF.

The chain uses TRBV9 and TRBJ2-7; D not certain. Germline values: CDR1 SGDLS, CDR2 YYNGEE. The V end was cut by 2 bases, the J end by 1 base, with 10 bases between. The CDR3 has 14 amino acids. The DNA of the CDR3 is TGTGCCAGCAGCGTTCTCGCGCAGTCCTACGAGCAGTACTTC. It codes for CASSVLAQSYEQYF.

The chain combines TRBV19 with TRBJ1-1, with a possible D match to TRBD1 (6 bases). The CDR3 loop spans 15 amino acids. Germline V lookup: CDR1 LNHDA, CDR2 SQIVND (reference sequence). Trimming left V 3 bases short and J 6 bases short, with 17 bases between. In DNA form, the CDR3 reads TGTGCCAGTAGTATCAAAACTACAGGGATCGCTGAAGCTTTCTTT. Its translation: CASSIKTTGIAEAFF.

V gene TRBV10-1 combines with J gene TRBJ2-2; 9 bases align to TRBD2. V trimming: 8 bases; J trimming: 0 bases; junction bases outside the gene matches: 10. Germline CDR1 and CDR2: WNHNN and SYGVQD (reference sequence). The CDR3 is made up of 17 amino acids. CDR3 residues: CASSRRAGGPNTGELFF. The CDR3 nucleotides read TGCGCCAGCTCCCGGAGGGCGGGAGGGCCGAACACCGGGGAGCTGTTTTTT.

The gene calls are TRBV4-1 and TRBJ2-7; no firm D call. Trimming pared 1 base from V and 2 bases from J, leaving 9 bases between. Germline loops: CDR1 MGHRA, CDR2 YSYEKL. The length of the CDR3 is 14 residues. CDR3 sequence (DNA): TGCGCCAGCAGCCAAGTATCTGGGGCCTACGAGCAGTACTTC. Translating it yields CASSQVSGAYEQYF.

The V and J genes are TRBV19 and TRBJ2-7; D gene uncertain. Germline V gives CDR1 LNHDA, CDR2 SQIVND (reference sequence). The germline V and J ends were trimmed by 11 bases and 4 bases, with 12 bases remaining between them. CDR3 length equals 11 residues. The CDR3 region is CAALRHYEQYF. The CDR3, as DNA: TGTGCCGCCCTTCGACATTACGAGCAGTACTTC.

CDR3 nucleotide sequence: TGCGCCAGCAGTCAATGGAGTCGAGCCAAAAACATTCAGTACTTC. Encoded protein: CASSQWSRAKNIQYF. V and J are TRBV23-1 and TRBJ2-4; D call uncertain. TRBV23-1 is reported as an ORF; its role is uncertain. V lost 1 base and J 0 bases, leaving 7 bases between the germline ends. This CDR3 contains 15 residues.

The rearrangement joins TRBV6-6 to TRBJ1-5; the D gene is possibly TRBD1 (6 bases). V lost 5 bases and J 6 bases, leaving 14 bases between the germline ends. Germline loops: CDR1 MNHNY, CDR2 SVGAGI (reference sequence). This CDR3 contains 14 residues. The DNA of the CDR3 is TGTGCCAGCAGTCGAGGGGGGGTTGGTCAGCCCCAGCATTTT. It is translated as CASSRGGVGQPQHF.

The rearrangement links TRBV11-3 to TRBJ2-7; 7 bases are a match to TRBD1. There are 15 residues in the CDR3. Germline assignment: CDR1 SGHNT and CDR2 YENEEA. The junction had 11 bases not matched to a gene; V was cut back by 3 bases and J by 6 bases. Here the CDR3 reads CASSFLTGYGVEQYF. The CDR3 DNA reads as TGTGCCAGCAGCTTCCTGACAGGGTATGGAGTCGAGCAGTACTTC.

The CDR3 spells CAGEINTGELFF. CDR3 sequence (DNA): TGTGCCGGGGAGATTAACACCGGGGAGCTGTTTTTT. This sequence joins TRBV11-2 and TRBJ2-2; D is perhaps TRBD2 (5 bases). The CDR3 has 12 residues. CDR1 is SGHAT and CDR2 is FQNNGV in the germline V gene. Trimming took 11 bases from V and 2 from J, leaving 9 bases between them.

The table lists this clone with a count of one. The V call is TRBV14, the J call TRBJ2-7; D is unclear. The CDR3 has 11 residues. The germline V gene has CDR1 SGHDN and CDR2 FVKESK. Trimming stripped 5 bases from V and 3 bases from J, with 5 bases between. CDR3: CASSKGYEQYF. CDR3 nucleotides: TGTGCCAGCAGCAAAGGCTACGAGCAGTACTTC.

The chain joins TRBV27 to TRBJ2-1; D not certain. V lost 3 bases to trimming and J lost 3 bases, with 12 bases between them. Germline CDR1 reads MNHEY; CDR2 reads SMNVEV (reference sequence). This CDR3 has 15 amino acids. CDR3 in DNA: TGTGCCAGCAGTTTTGGGGTCGCGATCTACAATGAGCAGTTCTTC. Translated, it gives CASSFGVAIYNEQFF.

This clone appeared a single time. V usage is TRBV6-1 and J usage is TRBJ1-3, with D unresolved. The CDR3 consists of 14 residues. V lost 6 bases and J lost 3, with 12 bases in between. Germline-derived CDR1 and CDR2 are MNHNS and SASEGT. The CDR3 region has the DNA TGTGCCAGCAGGCTCGATTCAAATGGAAACACCATATATTTT. Its protein product is CASRLDSNGNTIYF.

The chain uses TRBV7-2 and TRBJ2-7, with D maybe TRBD1 (6 bases). The germline gives CDR1 SGHTA, CDR2 FQGNSA. The CDR3 is 17 amino acids. The V and J ends lost 5 bases and 2 bases respectively, with 22 bases between them. The CDR3 sequence is CASSLNPWGRTTYEQYF. For the CDR3, the DNA is TGTGCCAGCAGCCTAAACCCCTGGGGGCGTACTACCTACGAGCAGTACTTC.